This passage covers 7 T cell receptor beta chains from one sample sequenced in a study of vaccination and CD4 T cells after COVID-19. Treatment here: approximately nine-day PBMC culture with coronavirus spike peptide pools or control peptides (ViraFEST assay). The Oncomine TCR Beta short-read assay sequenced DNA from cultured CD4+ T cells. TCRdb used MiXCR to reprocess the PCR reads, holding one entry per CDR3 protein. This table holds fewer than 20,000 distinct CDR3 sequences, 60% to 65% found once. These receptors' targets are unknown. The sequencing sample was made of CD4+ T cells from blood, cultured in vitro. All receptors come from a human donor who had recovered from COVID-19.

This chain joins TRBV20-1 and TRBJ2-4, with 10 bases lining up with TRBD1. The trim removed 5 bases at V and 6 bases at J, leaving 1 base unmatched. From germline, CDR1 is DFQATT and CDR2 SNEGSKA (reference sequence). CDR3 length equals 12 residues. CDR3 DNA: TGCAGTGCTCGGACAGGGGGAAACATTCAGTACTTC. Translated, it gives CSARTGGNIQYF.

Here the CDR3 DNA reads TGTGCCAGCTCGGAAGTTAACTATGGCTACACCTTC. It is translated as CASSEVNYGYTF. The J gene is TRBJ1-2, the V gene TRBV18; D gene ambiguous. V dropped 6 bases and J dropped 1 base, with 6 bases sitting between them. Germline CDR1 is KGHSH and CDR2 is LQKENI. This CDR3 has 12 residues.

The chain joins TRBV5-1 to TRBJ1-5; possible D gene TRBD1, 6 bases. V dropped 0 bases and J dropped 5 bases, with 15 bases sitting between them. Germline loops: CDR1 SGHRS, CDR2 YFSETQ. The CDR3 length is 16 residues. The CDR3 here is CASSLAGTGGDQPQHF. In DNA form, the CDR3 reads TGCGCCAGCAGCTTGGCCGGCACTGGGGGCGATCAGCCCCAGCATTTT.

This clonotype occurred a few times. The junction shows a germline mismatch at one end, possibly a read error. V usage is TRBV15 and J usage is TRBJ1-4; D is uncertain. Germline V gene lookup returns CDR1 LNHNV and CDR2 YYDKDF (reference sequence). The CDR3 consists of 14 residues. The CDR3 sequence: CATSRDKVVERLFF. The CDR3 DNA reads as TGTGCCACCAGCAGAGATAAAGTTGTTGAAAGACTGTTTTTT.

This chain connects TRBV2 to TRBJ2-5; no reliable D call. Germline V gene sequence: CDR1 SNHLY, CDR2 FYNNEI. This CDR3 region has 16 residues. Trimming removed 0 bases at V and 5 bases at J, with 16 bases between. CDR3 DNA sequence: TGTGCCAGCAGTGAAGCGCGGACGGATATTACGGAGACCCAGTACTTC. It yields the protein CASSEARTDITETQYF. The full variable domain, in which reference TRBV2 and TRBJ2-5 provide the parts outside the CDR3, is EPEVTQTPSHQVTQMGQEVILRCVPISNHLYFYWYRQILGQKVEFLVSFYNNEISEKSEIFDDQFSVERPDGSNFTLKIRSTKLEDSAMYFCASSEARTDITETQYFGPGTRLLVL.

The chain's CDR3 is CASSITGGGGETQYF. CDR3 DNA: TGTGCCAGCAGCATAACAGGTGGAGGAGGAGAGACCCAGTACTTC. The chain carries TRBV7-2 and TRBJ2-5; D might be TRBD1 or TRBD2, each matching 5 bases. The CDR3 loop spans 15 amino acids. Germline values: CDR1 SGHTA, CDR2 FQGNSA. Trimming pared 5 bases from V and 4 bases from J, leaving 17 bases between.

The genes are TRBV10-3 and TRBJ2-5; D ambiguous. Germline CDR1 and CDR2: ENHRY and SYGVKD. V shed 2 bases and J shed 1 base, with 17 bases lying between them. CDR3 length: 17 amino acids. The DNA of the CDR3 is TGTGCCATCAGTGAGGGCATCGGGCAGACCCCCCAAGAGACCCAGTACTTC. It specifies CAISEGIGQTPQETQYF.